One and the same sample provided the 10 T cell receptor beta chains below, sequenced in a study of T cell repertoires in cytomegalovirus infection. A single record per CDR3 protein comes from TCRdb applying MiXCR to the reads. The sample carries hundreds of thousands of distinct CDR3 sequences, 35% recorded once. Specimen: PBMCs. All receptors derive from a human donor in good health (CMV status not recorded). Some clones in this sample may be carry-over from other donors' samples.

The CDR3: CASSPSGVLNTEAFF. Here the CDR3 DNA reads TGTGCCAGCAGCCCGTCAGGGGTACTGAACACTGAAGCTTTCTTT. The chain joins TRBV5-4 to TRBJ1-1; a weak D match, TRBD1 (6 bases). Trimming shortened V by 4 bases and J by 0 bases, and 13 bases separated the two germline ends. The CDR3 length is 15 residues. CDR1 and CDR2 from the germline V gene are SGHNT and YYREEE (reference sequence).

The chain employs TRBV28 and TRBJ1-4, with D perhaps matching TRBD1 (6 bases). Germline V gives CDR1 MDHEN, CDR2 SYDVKM. The CDR3 length is 13 residues. V was clipped by 5 bases and J by 8 bases, with 12 bases between them. The CDR3 reads CASSRDTTEKLFF. DNA for the CDR3: TGTGCCAGCAGTCGGGACACGACCGAAAAACTGTTTTTT. Filled out from reference TRBV28 and TRBJ1-4, the complete variable domain reads DVKVTQSSRYLVKRTGEKVFLECVQDMDHENMFWYRQDPGLGLRLIYFSYDVKMKEKGDIPEGYSVSREKKERFSLILESASTNQTSMYLCASSRDTTEKLFFGSGTQLSVL.

The chain is built from TRBV10-3 and TRBJ1-2; D is undetermined. The V and J ends lost 0 bases and 4 bases respectively, with 12 bases between them. Germline V gene lookup returns CDR1 ENHRY and CDR2 SYGVKD. The CDR3 runs 15 residues. CDR3 bases: TGTGCCATCAGTGAGTCGGGTGGCGGCAGCTATGGCTACACCTTC. It yields the protein CAISESGGGSYGYTF.

The genes are TRBV7-3 and TRBJ1-1; 8 bases map to TRBD1. The CDR3 covers 15 residues. CDR1 is SGHTA, CDR2 FQGTGA, per germline. Trimming at V came to 5 bases and at J to 2 bases, leaving 7 bases not matched to a gene. The CDR3 DNA is TGTGCCAGCAGCACCCACAGGGGGGACAACACTGAAGCTTTCTTT. Translating it yields CASSTHRGDNTEAFF.

The chain is built from TRBV20-1 and TRBJ2-7; D remains unclear. Germline assignment: CDR1 DFQATT and CDR2 SNEGSKA (reference sequence). The CDR3 runs to 14 residues. Trimming left V 2 bases short and J 2 bases short, with 13 bases between. The CDR3 region is CSARLVNGPYEQYF. CDR3 nucleotides: TGCAGTGCTAGACTAGTAAATGGTCCCTACGAGCAGTACTTC.

The genes are TRBV7-8 and TRBJ1-1, with TRBD1 as a possible D gene (6 bases). The CDR3 length is 17 residues. The germline V and J ends were trimmed by 1 base and 0 bases, with 15 bases remaining between them. The germline V gene has CDR1 SGHVS and CDR2 FQNEAQ. The CDR3 is CASSLGGGRGMNTEAFF. DNA of the CDR3: TGTGCCAGCAGCTTAGGTGGGGGGAGGGGGATGAACACTGAAGCTTTCTTT.

The genes are TRBV28 and TRBJ2-7; 8 nucleotides agree with TRBD2. Germline CDR1 MDHEN, CDR2 SYDVKM. This CDR3 region has 14 residues. V lost 1 base, J lost 6 bases, and 5 bases stayed unmatched. The CDR3 sequence: CASSLYGGASEQYF. The CDR3 DNA is TGTGCCAGCAGTTTATACGGGGGGGCCTCCGAGCAGTACTTC.

This clonotype was detected a few times. This chain links TRBV12-3 or TRBV12-4 with TRBJ2-5; TRBD1 matches at 12 bases. There are 16 residues in the CDR3. The ends lost 10 bases at V and 7 bases at J; junction bases unmatched: 16. The CDR3 region has the DNA TGTGCCACCAGGGCCCGGGGACAGGGGGCACAGGGGACCCAGTACTTC. It specifies CATRARGQGAQGTQYF.

V gene TRBV14 combines with J gene TRBJ1-2; D is unresolved. Germline lookup yields CDR1 SGHDN and CDR2 FVKESK. This CDR3 spans 16 amino acids. The germline V and J ends were trimmed by 0 bases and 5 bases, with 16 bases remaining between them. DNA of the CDR3: TGTGCCAGCAGCCAAGAAGAGGTATGGAGGTCATATGGCTACACCTTC. The encoded protein is CASSQEEVWRSYGYTF.

The chain joins TRBV11-3 to TRBJ2-3, with D possibly TRBD1 on 6 matching bases. The length of the CDR3 is 13 residues. Between the trimmed V and J ends, which lost 3 bases and 6 bases, there was a span of 10 bases. Germline V lookup: CDR1 SGHNT, CDR2 YENEEA. Written as DNA, the CDR3 is TGTGCCAGCAGCTTGGGGGCCATCGATACGCAGTATTTT. Its protein product is CASSLGAIDTQYF.